This T cell receptor (beta chain) was profiled in a study of glioma-infiltrating T cells. Looked up from germline, CDR1 is SNHLY and CDR2 is FYNNEI. V dropped 8 bases and J dropped 3 bases, with 14 bases sitting between them. The length of the CDR3 is 13 residues. TCR alpha and beta CDR3 regions were amplified from RNA using iRepertoire nested multiplex PCR. TCRdb used MiXCR to reprocess the multiplex PCR reads, holding one entry per CDR3 protein. The sample consists of more than 85,000 distinct CDR3 sequences, less than 30% of them appearing once. This clonotype was seen many times. The specimen sequenced was glioma tissue, nonneoplastic brain tissue, or PBMCs (not recorded which). The receptor was derived from a human donor with low-grade glioma or glioblastoma, undergoing nonglioma brain surgery, or in good health (not recorded which). The chain has TRBV2 and TRBJ2-7; TRBD1 is a possible D gene (5 bases). Here the CDR3 reads CASVGHDFYEQYF. The DNA of the CDR3 is TGTGCCAGCGTCGGACATGATTTCTACGAGCAGTACTTC.